The rows below give T cell receptor beta chains drawn from one sample of a study of early T cells in non-severe SARS-CoV-2 infection. TCRdb independently ran MiXCR on the 5' RACE reads; one entry per CDR3 protein. The sample shows 75,000 to 80,000 distinct CDR3 sequences, about 10% of them seen only once. The sample in question was whole blood, obtained at baseline. Receptor source: an adult who was a healthcare worker with PCR-confirmed SARS-CoV-2 infection or an uninfected control (not recorded which). Each CDR3 is given with its conserved first and last residue. Fields, in order: V gene, D gene, J gene, clone size, CDR3 protein, CDR3 DNA. A D gene is named only where the DNA matches it firmly. The size field is filled for only some rows; it gives once, few, many or a size class.

TRBV28	NA	TRBJ1-1	NA	CASSFTPGPNTEAFF	TGTGCCAGCAGTTTTACGCCCGGGCCCAACACTGAAGCTTTCTTT
TRBV7-8	TRBD1	TRBJ2-5	many	CASSRHTGANQETQYF	TGTGCCAGCAGCCGGCACACAGGGGCCAACCAAGAGACCCAGTACTTC
TRBV5-1	NA	TRBJ1-5	NA	CASRREEGLPQHF	TGCGCCAGCAGGCGCGAGGAAGGCCTGCCCCAGCATTTT
TRBV27	TRBD1	TRBJ1-4	NA	CASRQGAGEKLFF	TGTGCCAGCAGGCAGGGGGCTGGGGAAAAACTGTTTTTT
TRBV29-1	NA	TRBJ2-7	NA	CSVAVAGLFDEQYF	TGCAGCGTTGCCGTGGCAGGGCTTTTCGACGAGCAGTACTTC
TRBV20-1	NA	TRBJ2-1	NA	CSARTFAGNEQFF	TGCAGTGCTAGGACGTTCGCTGGCAATGAGCAGTTCTTC
TRBV29-1	NA	TRBJ2-3	NA	CSAVPGPPEDTDTQYF	TGCAGCGCCGTCCCGGGACCCCCTGAGGACACAGATACGCAGTATTTT
TRBV9	NA	TRBJ2-1	few	CASSSRVQLDEQFF	TGTGCCAGCAGCTCTAGGGTACAGCTTGATGAGCAGTTCTTC
TRBV29-1	NA	TRBJ2-7	few	CSVEDLGGSEQYF	TGCAGCGTTGAAGATCTGGGGGGATCCGAGCAGTACTTC
TRBV2	NA	TRBJ1-2	few	CAISAQGSYGYTF	TGTGCCATCTCTGCCCAGGGGTCTTATGGCTACACCTTC
TRBV7-3	NA	TRBJ2-1	few	CASSPRTSNEQFF	TGTGCCAGCAGCCCTCGTACTAGCAATGAGCAGTTCTTC
TRBV6-4	NA	TRBJ1-6	many	CASSDSGGPDSPLHF	TGTGCCAGCAGTGACTCGGGAGGGCCGGATTCACCCCTCCACTTT
TRBV9	NA	TRBJ2-7	many	CASSPRLSSYEQYF	TGTGCCAGCAGCCCCCGTCTAAGCTCCTACGAGCAGTACTTC
TRBV12-3/TRBV12-4	NA	TRBJ1-1	many	CASSLSWEAFF	TGTGCCAGCAGTCTTTCTTGGGAAGCTTTCTTT
TRBV6-5	TRBD2	TRBJ2-7	many	CASSYSTSGSYEQYF	TGTGCCAGCAGTTACTCGACTAGCGGCTCCTACGAGCAGTACTTC